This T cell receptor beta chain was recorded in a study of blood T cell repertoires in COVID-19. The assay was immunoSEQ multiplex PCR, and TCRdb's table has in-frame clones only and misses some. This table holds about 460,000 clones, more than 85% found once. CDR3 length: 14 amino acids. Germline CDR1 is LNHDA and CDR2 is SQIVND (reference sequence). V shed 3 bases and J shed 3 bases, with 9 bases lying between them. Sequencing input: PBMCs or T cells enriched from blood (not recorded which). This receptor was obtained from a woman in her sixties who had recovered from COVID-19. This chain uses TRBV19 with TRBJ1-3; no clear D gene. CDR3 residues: CASSMNSGGNTIYF. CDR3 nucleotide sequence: TGTGCCAGTAGTATGAACAGCGGTGGAAACACCATATATTTT.